This entry lists 7 T cell receptor beta chains sequenced from one sample in a study of cytomegalovirus exposure and HLA in healthy donors. Researchers ran the PCR with 60 Vbeta and 13 Jbeta primers. Sequencing used immunoSEQ multiplex PCR; TCRdb keeps in-frame clones, though not all of them. Of around 53,000 clones listed, approximately 84% are singletons. Sequencing used PBMCs. The receptors were gathered from a man aged 45-65 years in good health and CMV-seronegative.

The chain is built from TRBV27 and TRBJ2-7; TRBD1 matches at 8 bases. CDR3 size: 16 residues. Germline CDR1 reads MNHEY; CDR2 reads SMNVEV (reference sequence). V trimming: 3 bases; J trimming: 3 bases; junction bases outside the gene matches: 10. CDR3 bases: TGTGCCAGCAGTTTCTACCTCGGACAGGGCCACTACGAGCAGTACTTC. Protein sequence: CASSFYLGQGHYEQYF.

V gene TRBV6-4 combines with J gene TRBJ1-1; D remains ambiguous. V was clipped by 7 bases and J by 4 bases, with 16 bases between them. Germline values: CDR1 MRHNA, CDR2 SNTAGT. This CDR3 spans 14 amino acids. The CDR3 loop is CASKFDRGSTEAFF. The CDR3 DNA reads as TGTGCCAGCAAATTTGACCGAGGGAGCACTGAAGCTTTCTTT.

This chain joins TRBV13 and TRBJ1-5, with D tentatively TRBD1 (6 bases). CDR3 size: 18 residues. The V end was cut by 5 bases, the J end by 0 bases, with 20 bases between. The germline V gene has CDR1 PRHDT and CDR2 FYEKMQ (reference sequence). CDR3 protein: CASSQPLSPGDSNQPQHF. The CDR3 DNA follows: TGTGCCAGCAGCCAACCTCTAAGCCCAGGGGATAGCAATCAGCCCCAGCATTTT.

This chain connects TRBV28 to TRBJ2-4; weak D call: TRBD1 (5 bases). The CDR3 consists of 14 residues. CDR1 is MDHEN and CDR2 is SYDVKM in the germline V gene. Trimming removed 0 bases at V and 3 bases at J, with 6 bases between. Here the CDR3 reads CASSLWDNKNIQYF. DNA for the CDR3: TGTGCCAGCAGTTTATGGGACAACAAAAACATTCAGTACTTC.

This clone was seen a few times. The V gene is TRBV5-1, the J gene TRBJ1-2; 8 nucleotides line up with TRBD1. The CDR3 length is 14 residues. With 3 bases clipped from V and 4 bases from J, the junction kept 5 bases outside the gene matches. Per the germline V gene, CDR1 is SGHRS and CDR2 is YFSETQ. The CDR3 DNA is TGCGCCAGCAGCTCACAGGGGGAAGTCTATGGCTACACCTTC. This sequence encodes CASSSQGEVYGYTF.

The V and J genes are TRBV2 and TRBJ1-2; TRBD1 might be the D (6 bases). From germline, CDR1 is SNHLY and CDR2 FYNNEI. CDR3 length: 15 residues. V was pared by 7 bases and J by 4 bases, with 19 bases between. DNA for the CDR3: TGTGCCAGCATTTGGGGGCGTAGGGGGATCTATGGCTACACCTTC. Amino acids: CASIWGRRGIYGYTF. Full variable domain (remainder filled in from reference TRBV2 and TRBJ1-2): EPEVTQTPSHQVTQMGQEVILRCVPISNHLYFYWYRQILGQKVEFLVSFYNNEISEKSEIFDDQFSVERPDGSNFTLKIRSTKLEDSAMYFCASIWGRRGIYGYTFGSGTRLTVV.

This chain links TRBV30 with TRBJ2-2; a weak D match, TRBD1 (5 bases). The V end was cut by 3 bases, the J end by 0 bases, with 20 bases between. From germline, CDR1 is GTSNPN and CDR2 SVGIG (reference sequence). The CDR3 sequence is 18 residues long. CDR3 coding DNA: TGTGCCTGGAGGCGTTCGCCGCACAGGACAACGAACACCGGGGAGCTGTTTTTT. Translation: CAWRRSPHRTTNTGELFF.